These 7 T cell receptor beta chains were all obtained from the same sample, sequenced in a study. Tregs were sorted as CD4+CD25+CD127-/low cells. Each CDR3 protein gets one entry after TCRdb re-called the 5' RACE reads with MiXCR. The sample holds approximately 50,000 distinct CDR3 sequences, about 26% seen once. The material sequenced was tumor-infiltrating Tregs sorted from the breast tumor. The receptors here all came from a female donor with breast cancer.

The rearrangement links TRBV5-1 to TRBJ2-5; D could derive from TRBD1 or TRBD2 (5 bases each). CDR3 length equals 14 residues. Germline loops: CDR1 SGHRS, CDR2 YFSETQ. Trimming removed 3 bases at V and 2 bases at J, with 11 bases between. CDR3 in DNA: TGCGCCAGCAGCTGGCAGGGAGCGCAAGAGACCCAGTACTTC. Its protein is CASSWQGAQETQYF.

The rearrangement joins TRBV12-3 or TRBV12-4 to TRBJ1-1; no definite D call. CDR3 length: 14 residues. Trimming took off 0 bases at V and 2 bases at J, with 7 bases between the two ends. CDR3 bases: TGTGCCAGCAGTTTAGCATCCTTAAACACTGAAGCTTTCTTT. This translates into CASSLASLNTEAFF.

V and J are TRBV27 and TRBJ2-2, with D perhaps matching TRBD1 (6 bases). The V and J ends lost 3 bases and 4 bases respectively, with 15 bases between them. CDR3 size: 16 residues. From germline, CDR1 is MNHEY and CDR2 SMNVEV (reference sequence). The CDR3 protein is CASSFFRGSGTGELFF. The CDR3 nucleotides read TGTGCCAGCAGTTTCTTTAGGGGGTCCGGCACCGGGGAGCTGTTTTTT.

This clonotype has more than one count but fewer than ten. It is likely a read error, because the conserved phenylalanine at the end of the CDR3 is missing. J is TRBJ1-4 and V is TRBV6-5, with D possibly TRBD1 on 5 matching bases. CDR1 and CDR2 (germline): MNHEY, SVGAGI. This CDR3 has 13 amino acids. V shed 8 bases and J shed 2 bases, with 9 bases lying between them. CDR3 coding DNA: TGTGCCAGCGGGGCTTACACTAATGAAAAACTGTTTCTT. Protein: CASGAYTNEKLFL.

This clonotype appeared a few times. At one end the junction does not follow the germline gene, possibly because of a read error. The chain couples TRBV7-9 to TRBJ2-1; D is unclear. The V gene's germline CDR1 is SEHNR and CDR2 FQNEAQ (reference sequence). This CDR3 is built from 11 residues. The CDR3 spells CASSLGLEQLF. The CDR3 DNA reads TGTGCCAGCAGCTTAGGACTCGAGCAGCTCTTC.

This rearrangement joins TRBV19 to TRBJ2-2; 7 bases fit TRBD1. Unmatched junction bases numbered 10, after V lost 5 bases and J lost 1 base. The CDR3 contains 17 residues. The germline V gene encodes CDR1 LNHDA and CDR2 SQIVND (reference sequence). The DNA of the CDR3 is TGTGCCAGTAGTCTAGGACAGGCCTCGGGGAACACCGGGGAGCTGTTTTTT. It specifies CASSLGQASGNTGELFF.

This clonotype was seen only a few times. This sequence joins TRBV20-1 and TRBJ2-1, with D hard to call. The CDR3 sequence is 10 residues long. V gave up 1 base and J gave up 6 bases, with 1 base separating them. CDR1 is DFQATT, CDR2 SNEGSKA, per germline (reference sequence). The CDR3, as DNA: TGCAGTGCTAGAGCCAATGAGCAGTTCTTC. This gives the protein CSARANEQFF.